The sequence of this T cell receptor beta chain was determined in a study of T cell responses to AZD1222 COVID-19 vaccine. TCRdb's copy holds only in-frame clones and misses some; the assay was immunoSEQ multiplex PCR. The sample records about 170,000 clones, about 92% being singletons. This CDR3 has 18 amino acids. Sequencing was performed on peripheral blood, taken on day 0 of AZD1222 vaccination. The J gene is TRBJ1-2, the V gene TRBV21-1. TRBV21-1 is marked as a pseudogene. This receptor was identified in an adult in good health. CDR3 DNA: TGTGCCAGCAGCAAAGCGCCGACGTCACCCCCCATGAGATTTGGCTACACCTTC. Encoded protein: CASSKAPTSPPMRFGYTF.